What follows describes a single T cell receptor (beta chain). The study recruited people aged roughly 18 to 95 years across approximately 25 US areas. The data are from a study of blood T cell repertoires in COVID-19. TCRdb's copy holds only in-frame clones and misses some; the assay was immunoSEQ multiplex PCR. This sample yields around 450,000 clones, of which around nine tenths are seen a single time; 1.5% to 2% belongs to the top ten. Trimming cost V 1 base and J 4 bases, with 16 bases left between them. This CDR3 region has 16 residues. Germline CDR1 reads SGHAT; CDR2 reads FQNNGV. The source of this sequence is a woman aged 18-29 years with acute COVID-19. Sequenced material: PBMCs or T cells enriched from blood (not recorded which). V and J are TRBV11-2 and TRBJ2-5; tentative D call: TRBD2 (5 bases). The CDR3: CASSLGALGVVETQYF. The DNA for the CDR3 is TGTGCCAGCAGCTTAGGGGCCCTCGGGGTAGTAGAGACCCAGTACTTC.